Listed below are T cell receptor beta chains from one sample, sequenced in a study of T cells in narcolepsy. Generated by immunoSEQ multiplex PCR, the TCRdb table keeps only in-frame clones and is missing some. The repertoire consists of fewer than 35,000 clones, with around 86% occurring once and the leading ten covering about 3%. Input material: CD45RA- memory CD4+ T cells from PBMCs. Every receptor here comes from a human donor with narcolepsy. Each CDR3 is given without its conserved first and last residue. Each record gives: V gene, J gene, CDR3 protein.

V gene: TRBV6-1; J gene: TRBJ1-4; CDR3 protein: ATGRDNEKLF
V gene: TRBV5-8; J gene: TRBJ1-1; CDR3 protein: ASSARQGTDTEAF
V gene: TRBV7-2; J gene: TRBJ1-1; CDR3 protein: ASSGQGPGTEAF
V gene: TRBV5-1; J gene: TRBJ2-2; CDR3 protein: ASSLGEVRELF
V gene: TRBV7-2; J gene: TRBJ2-2; CDR3 protein: ASSLKLAGELF
V gene: TRBV28; J gene: TRBJ1-2; CDR3 protein: ASSPSGTGDYGYT
V gene: TRBV10-3; J gene: TRBJ1-5; CDR3 protein: AISAGDRYQPQH
V gene: TRBV19; J gene: TRBJ2-6; CDR3 protein: ASTISGANVLT
V gene: TRBV4-2; J gene: TRBJ2-3; CDR3 protein: ASSQGGNRDTDTQY
V gene: TRBV7-2; J gene: TRBJ2-7; CDR3 protein: ASSLQEEQY
V gene: TRBV9; J gene: TRBJ1-2; CDR3 protein: ASSVAVGPNYGYT
V gene: TRBV5-1; J gene: TRBJ1-3; CDR3 protein: ASSLGRGRYSGNTIY
V gene: TRBV19; J gene: TRBJ2-7; CDR3 protein: ATAGGPSYEQY
V gene: TRBV14; J gene: TRBJ2-1; CDR3 protein: ASSQDGWGIYNEQF
V gene: TRBV6-4; J gene: TRBJ2-3; CDR3 protein: ASSDTGRDTQY
V gene: TRBV18; J gene: TRBJ1-1; CDR3 protein: ASSPQEATEAF
V gene: TRBV4-1; J gene: TRBJ2-6; CDR3 protein: ASSQEPEGPGANVLT
V gene: TRBV11-2; J gene: TRBJ1-1; CDR3 protein: ASSLGRWTGGMNTEAF
V gene: TRBV7-8; J gene: TRBJ1-1; CDR3 protein: ASSLAGISAEAF
V gene: TRBV7-3; J gene: TRBJ2-7; CDR3 protein: ASSPDRGLREQY
V gene: TRBV7-2; J gene: TRBJ1-3; CDR3 protein: ASSSAAGSGNTIY
V gene: TRBV6-1; J gene: TRBJ1-1; CDR3 protein: ASSERGGTEAF
V gene: TRBV27; J gene: TRBJ2-7; CDR3 protein: ASRSRGAHEQY
V gene: TRBV7-2; J gene: TRBJ2-5; CDR3 protein: ASSPGTSSGTQY
V gene: TRBV7-3; J gene: TRBJ2-1; CDR3 protein: ASSPRGGRQYRYNEQF
V gene: TRBV4-2; J gene: TRBJ2-1; CDR3 protein: ASSASGGTYNEQF
V gene: TRBV2; J gene: TRBJ2-5; CDR3 protein: ASSGTTSGGGGTQY
V gene: TRBV12-5; J gene: TRBJ2-7; CDR3 protein: ASGTDGSSYEQY
V gene: TRBV6-5; J gene: TRBJ2-7; CDR3 protein: ASSYDNYEQY
V gene: TRBV7-3; J gene: TRBJ2-1; CDR3 protein: ASSPLAGAYNEQF
V gene: TRBV5-1; J gene: TRBJ2-5; CDR3 protein: ASSTFDKTLQETQY
V gene: TRBV9; J gene: TRBJ1-6; CDR3 protein: ASSLVGSVSYNSPLH
V gene: TRBV13; J gene: TRBJ1-1; CDR3 protein: ASSFKNTEAF
V gene: TRBV14; J gene: TRBJ2-1; CDR3 protein: ASSQGGTGGF
V gene: TRBV11-1; J gene: TRBJ1-1; CDR3 protein: ASSSRADRGGTEAF
V gene: TRBV29-1; J gene: TRBJ1-3; CDR3 protein: SVDSGDRGLGNTIY
V gene: TRBV9; J gene: TRBJ1-2; CDR3 protein: ASSHHEAGQHGYT
V gene: TRBV7-9; J gene: TRBJ1-4; CDR3 protein: ASSLGDRATNEKLF
V gene: TRBV5-6; J gene: TRBJ1-3; CDR3 protein: ASSSVDRDISGNTIY
V gene: TRBV7-2; J gene: TRBJ1-5; CDR3 protein: ASSLVVNSNQPQH
V gene: TRBV7-3; J gene: TRBJ2-2; CDR3 protein: ASRSLAGGTGELF
V gene: TRBV6-4; J gene: TRBJ1-1; CDR3 protein: ASSETRNTEAF